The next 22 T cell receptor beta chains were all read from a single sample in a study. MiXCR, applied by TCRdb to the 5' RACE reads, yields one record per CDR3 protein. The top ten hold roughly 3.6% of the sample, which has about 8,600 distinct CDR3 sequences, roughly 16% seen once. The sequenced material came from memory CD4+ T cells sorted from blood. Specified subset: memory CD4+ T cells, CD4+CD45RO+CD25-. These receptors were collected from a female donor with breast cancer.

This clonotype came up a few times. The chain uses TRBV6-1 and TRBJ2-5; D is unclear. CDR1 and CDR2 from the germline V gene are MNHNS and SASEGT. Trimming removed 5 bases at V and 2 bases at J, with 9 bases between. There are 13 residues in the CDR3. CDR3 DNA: TGTGCCAGCAGTTATTATAAGCAAGAGACCCAGTACTTC. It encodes CASSYYKQETQYF.

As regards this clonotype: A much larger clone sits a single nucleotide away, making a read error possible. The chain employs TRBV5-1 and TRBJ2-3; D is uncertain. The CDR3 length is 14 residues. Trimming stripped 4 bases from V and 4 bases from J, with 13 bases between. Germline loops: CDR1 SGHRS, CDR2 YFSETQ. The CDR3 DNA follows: TGCGCCAGCAGCCCAGACCTCGCAGCAGATACGCAGTATTTT. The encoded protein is CASSPDLAADTQYF. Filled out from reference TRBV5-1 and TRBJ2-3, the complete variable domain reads KAGVTQTPRYLIKTRGQQVTLSCSPISGHRSVSWYQQTPGQGLQFLFEYFSETQRNKGNFPGRFSGRQFSNSRSEMNVSTLELGDSALYLCASSPDLAADTQYFGPGTRLTVL.

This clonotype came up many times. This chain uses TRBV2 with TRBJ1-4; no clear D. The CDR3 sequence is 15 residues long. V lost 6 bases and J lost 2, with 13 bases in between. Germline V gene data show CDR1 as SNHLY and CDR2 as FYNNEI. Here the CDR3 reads CASREGVTTNEKLFF. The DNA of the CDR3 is TGTGCCAGCAGGGAGGGTGTAACGACTAATGAAAAACTGTTTTTT. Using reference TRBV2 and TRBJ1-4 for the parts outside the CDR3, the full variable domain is EPEVTQTPSHQVTQMGQEVILRCVPISNHLYFYWYRQILGQKVEFLVSFYNNEISEKSEIFDDQFSVERPDGSNFTLKIRSTKLEDSAMYFCASREGVTTNEKLFFGSGTQLSVL.

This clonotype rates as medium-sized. CDR3 bases: TGTGCCAGCAGCTCCGGACTAGCGACAGATACGCAGTATTTT. Residues: CASSSGLATDTQYF. V gene TRBV7-2 combines with J gene TRBJ2-3; 9 nucleotides align to TRBD2. The germline V gene encodes CDR1 SGHTA and CDR2 FQGNSA. Germline trimming cut 4 bases from V and 3 bases from J; bases unmatched to any gene: 2. This CDR3 has 14 residues.

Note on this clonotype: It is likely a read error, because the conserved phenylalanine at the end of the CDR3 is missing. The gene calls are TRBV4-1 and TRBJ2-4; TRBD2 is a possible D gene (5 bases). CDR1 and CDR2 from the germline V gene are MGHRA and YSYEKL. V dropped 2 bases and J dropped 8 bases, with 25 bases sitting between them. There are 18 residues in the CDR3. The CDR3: CASSQLGHRPKRGDIQYV. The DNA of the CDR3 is TGCGCCAGCAGCCAATTAGGGCATCGCCCCAAACGGGGAGACATTCAGTACGTC.

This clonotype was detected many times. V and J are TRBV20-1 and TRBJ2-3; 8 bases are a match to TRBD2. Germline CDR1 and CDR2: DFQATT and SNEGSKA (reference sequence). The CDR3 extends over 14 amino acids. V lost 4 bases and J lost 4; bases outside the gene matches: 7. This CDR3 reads CSAKFSGRSDTQYF. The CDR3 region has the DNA TGCAGTGCTAAATTCAGCGGGAGATCAGATACGCAGTATTTT.

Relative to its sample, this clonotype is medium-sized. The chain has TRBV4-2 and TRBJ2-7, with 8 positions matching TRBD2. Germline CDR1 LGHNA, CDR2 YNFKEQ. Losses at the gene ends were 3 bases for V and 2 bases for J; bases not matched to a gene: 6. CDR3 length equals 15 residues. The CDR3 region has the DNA TGTGCCAGCAGCCAGGCCGGGACTAGGGCCTACGAGCAGTACTTC. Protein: CASSQAGTRAYEQYF.

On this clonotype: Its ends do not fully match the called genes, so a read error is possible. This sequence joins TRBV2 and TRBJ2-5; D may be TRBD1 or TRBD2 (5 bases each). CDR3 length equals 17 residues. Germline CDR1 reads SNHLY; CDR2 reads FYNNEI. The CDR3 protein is CANSEPRGRGGGETQYF. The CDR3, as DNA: TGTGCCAACAGTGAGCCCCGGGGACGAGGCGGAGGCGAGACCCAGTACTTC.

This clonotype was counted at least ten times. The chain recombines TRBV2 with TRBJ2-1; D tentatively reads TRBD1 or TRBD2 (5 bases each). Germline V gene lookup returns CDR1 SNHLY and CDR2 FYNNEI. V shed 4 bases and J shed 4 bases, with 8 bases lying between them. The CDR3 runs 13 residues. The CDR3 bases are TGTGCCAGCAGTGGTGGGACGTACAATGAGCAGTTCTTC. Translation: CASSGGTYNEQFF.

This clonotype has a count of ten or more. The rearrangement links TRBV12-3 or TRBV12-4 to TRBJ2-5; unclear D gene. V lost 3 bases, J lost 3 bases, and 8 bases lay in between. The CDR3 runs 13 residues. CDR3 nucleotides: TGTGCCAGCAGTTTTCTGGCGGAAGAGACCCAGTACTTC. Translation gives CASSFLAEETQYF.

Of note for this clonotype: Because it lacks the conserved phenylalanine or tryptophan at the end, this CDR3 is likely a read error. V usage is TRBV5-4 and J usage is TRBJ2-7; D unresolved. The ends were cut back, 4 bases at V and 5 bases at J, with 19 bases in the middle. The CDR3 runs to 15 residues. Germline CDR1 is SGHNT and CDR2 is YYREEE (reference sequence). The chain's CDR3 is CASSPTGVPRNEQYS. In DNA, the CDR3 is TGTGCCAGCAGCCCCACTGGAGTGCCAAGGAACGAGCAGTACTCC.

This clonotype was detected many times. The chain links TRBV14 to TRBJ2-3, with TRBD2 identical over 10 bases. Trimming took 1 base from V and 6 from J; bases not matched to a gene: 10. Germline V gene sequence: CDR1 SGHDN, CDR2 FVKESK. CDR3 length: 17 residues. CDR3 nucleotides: TGTGCCAGCAGCCAAGTCGGGCTAGCGGGAGTAAGGGATACGCAGTATTTT. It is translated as CASSQVGLAGVRDTQYF.

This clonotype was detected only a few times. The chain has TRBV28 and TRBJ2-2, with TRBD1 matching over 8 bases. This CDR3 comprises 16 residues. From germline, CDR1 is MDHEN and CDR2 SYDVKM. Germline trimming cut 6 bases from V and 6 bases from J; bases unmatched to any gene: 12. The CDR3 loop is CASRFDRGNVAGELFF. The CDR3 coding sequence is TGTGCCAGCAGATTTGACAGGGGAAATGTAGCCGGGGAGCTGTTTTTT. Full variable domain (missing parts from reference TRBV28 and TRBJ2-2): DVKVTQSSRYLVKRTGEKVFLECVQDMDHENMFWYRQDPGLGLRLIYFSYDVKMKEKGDIPEGYSVSREKKERFSLILESASTNQTSMYLCASRFDRGNVAGELFFGEGSRLTVL.

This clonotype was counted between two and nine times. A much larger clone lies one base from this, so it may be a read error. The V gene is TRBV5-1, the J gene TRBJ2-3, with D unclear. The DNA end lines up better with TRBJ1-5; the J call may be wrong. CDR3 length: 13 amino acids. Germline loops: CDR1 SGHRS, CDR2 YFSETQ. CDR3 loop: CASSLSYTDTQHF. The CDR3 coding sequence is TGCGCCAGCAGCTTGTCGTATACGGATACGCAGCATTTT.

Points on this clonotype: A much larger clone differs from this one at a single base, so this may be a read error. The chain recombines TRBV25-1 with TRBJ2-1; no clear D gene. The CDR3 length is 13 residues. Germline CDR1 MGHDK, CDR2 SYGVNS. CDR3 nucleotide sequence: TGTGCCAGCAAAGAAAGCTCCGACAATGAGCAGTTCTTC. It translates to CASKESSDNEQFF. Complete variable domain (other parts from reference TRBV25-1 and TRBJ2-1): EADIYQTPRYLVIGTGKKITLECSQTMGHDKMYWYQQDPGMELHLIHYSYGVNSTEKGDLSSESTVSRIRTEHFPLTLESARPSHTSQYLCASKESSDNEQFFGPGTRLTVL.

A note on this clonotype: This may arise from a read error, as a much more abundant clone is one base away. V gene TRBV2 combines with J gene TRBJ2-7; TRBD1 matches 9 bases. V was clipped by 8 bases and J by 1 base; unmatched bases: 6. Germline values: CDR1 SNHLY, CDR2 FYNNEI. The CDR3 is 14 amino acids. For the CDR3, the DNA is TGTGCCAGCGGCCGGGACAGGGTTTCCTACGAGCAGTACTTC. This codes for CASGRDRVSYEQYF.

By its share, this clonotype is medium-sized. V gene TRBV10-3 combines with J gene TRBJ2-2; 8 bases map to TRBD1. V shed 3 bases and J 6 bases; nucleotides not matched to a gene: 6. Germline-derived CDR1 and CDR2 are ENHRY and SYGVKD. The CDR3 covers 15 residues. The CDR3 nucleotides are TGTGCCATCAGTGACAACCCCAGGGGGCCCGGGGAGCTGTTTTTT. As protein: CAISDNPRGPGELFF.

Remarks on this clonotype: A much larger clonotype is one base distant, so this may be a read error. Here the CDR3 DNA reads TGTGCCAGGAGGGGTAGTGTGACAGATACGCAGTATTTT. Translating it yields CARRGSVTDTQYF. The rearrangement uses TRBV24-1 and TRBJ2-3; possibly TRBD2 for D (6 bases). The germline V and J ends were trimmed by 11 bases and 3 bases, with 14 bases remaining between them. CDR3 length equals 13 residues. CDR1 and CDR2 (germline): KGHDR, SFDVKD.

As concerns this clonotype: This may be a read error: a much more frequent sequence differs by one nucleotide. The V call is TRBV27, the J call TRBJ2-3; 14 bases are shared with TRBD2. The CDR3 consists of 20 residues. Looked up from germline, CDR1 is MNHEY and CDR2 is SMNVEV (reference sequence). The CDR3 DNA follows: TGTGCCAGCAGTTTATTTGCTGGGACTAGCGGGAGATTGAGCACAGATTCGCAGTATTTT. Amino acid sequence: CASSLFAGTSGRLSTDSQYF.

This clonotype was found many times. This CDR3 reads CASSQGVGEQFF. CDR3 in DNA: TGTGCCAGCAGTCAGGGGGTGGGTGAGCAGTTCTTC. The V call is TRBV12-3 or TRBV12-4, the J call TRBJ2-1; TRBD1 matches 7 bases. This CDR3 is 12 amino acids long. V dropped 5 bases and J dropped 9; count of bases not matched to a gene: 4.

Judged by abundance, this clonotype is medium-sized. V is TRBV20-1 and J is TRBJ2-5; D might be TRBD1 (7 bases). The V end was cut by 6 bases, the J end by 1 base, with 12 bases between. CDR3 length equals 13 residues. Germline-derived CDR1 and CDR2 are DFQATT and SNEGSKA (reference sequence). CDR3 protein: CSAGGDSQETQYF. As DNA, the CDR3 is TGCAGTGCCGGAGGGGACAGCCAAGAGACCCAGTACTTC.

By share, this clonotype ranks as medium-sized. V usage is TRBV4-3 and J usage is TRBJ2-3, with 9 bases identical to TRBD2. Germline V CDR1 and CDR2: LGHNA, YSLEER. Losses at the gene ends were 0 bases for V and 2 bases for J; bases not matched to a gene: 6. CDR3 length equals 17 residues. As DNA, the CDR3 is TGCGCCAGCAGCCAAGATCCTAGCGGGGCCCCCACAGATACGCAGTATTTT. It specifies CASSQDPSGAPTDTQYF.